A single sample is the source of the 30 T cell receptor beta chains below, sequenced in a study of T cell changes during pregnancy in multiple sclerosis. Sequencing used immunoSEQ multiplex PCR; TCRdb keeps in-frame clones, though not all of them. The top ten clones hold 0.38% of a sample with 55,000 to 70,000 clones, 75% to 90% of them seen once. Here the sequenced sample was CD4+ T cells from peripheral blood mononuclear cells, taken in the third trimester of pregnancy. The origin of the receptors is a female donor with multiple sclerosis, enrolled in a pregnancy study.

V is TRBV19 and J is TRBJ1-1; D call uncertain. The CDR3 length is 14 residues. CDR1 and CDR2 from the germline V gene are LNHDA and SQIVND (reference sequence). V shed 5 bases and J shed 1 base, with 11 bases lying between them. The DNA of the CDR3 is TGTGCCAGTAGTGCCTATACTTGGAACACTGAAGCTTTCTTT. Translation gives CASSAYTWNTEAFF.

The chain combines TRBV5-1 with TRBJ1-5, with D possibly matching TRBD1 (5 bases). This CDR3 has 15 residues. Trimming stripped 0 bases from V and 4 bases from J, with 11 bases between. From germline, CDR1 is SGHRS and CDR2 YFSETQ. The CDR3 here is CASSLAAGLNQPQHF. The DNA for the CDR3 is TGCGCCAGCAGCTTGGCCGCGGGACTTAATCAGCCCCAGCATTTT.

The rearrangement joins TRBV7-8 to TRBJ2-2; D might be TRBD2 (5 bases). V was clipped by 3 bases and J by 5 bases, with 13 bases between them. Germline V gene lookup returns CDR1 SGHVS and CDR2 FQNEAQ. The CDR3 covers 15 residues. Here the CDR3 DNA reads TGTGCCAGCAGCTTGCTGCCAACTAGGACCGGGGAGCTGTTTTTT. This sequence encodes CASSLLPTRTGELFF.

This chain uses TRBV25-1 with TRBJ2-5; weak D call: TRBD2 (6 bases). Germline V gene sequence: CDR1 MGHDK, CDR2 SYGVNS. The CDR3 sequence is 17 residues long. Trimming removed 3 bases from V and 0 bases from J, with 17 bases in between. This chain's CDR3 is CASSDLRRGAYQETQYF. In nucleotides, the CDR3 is TGTGCCAGCAGTGATCTACGGAGGGGAGCGTACCAAGAGACCCAGTACTTC.

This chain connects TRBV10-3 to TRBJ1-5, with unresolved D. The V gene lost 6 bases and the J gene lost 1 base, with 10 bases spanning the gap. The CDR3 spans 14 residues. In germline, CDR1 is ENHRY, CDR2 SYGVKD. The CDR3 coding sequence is TGTGCCATCAGCGAAAGGGAGAGCAATCAGCCCCAGCATTTT. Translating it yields CAISERESNQPQHF.

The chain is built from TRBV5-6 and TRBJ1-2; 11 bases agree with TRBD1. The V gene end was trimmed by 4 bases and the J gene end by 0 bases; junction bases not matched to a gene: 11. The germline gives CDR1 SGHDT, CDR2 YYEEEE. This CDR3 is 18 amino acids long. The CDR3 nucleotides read TGTGCCAGCAGCCAGGGACAGGGGGTAGGGAGAGCTAACTATGGCTACACCTTC. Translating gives CASSQGQGVGRANYGYTF.

The CDR3 coding sequence is TGTGCCAGCAACTCGGGACAGGGGGCCTATGGCTACACCTTC. Amino acid sequence: CASNSGQGAYGYTF. The chain employs TRBV9 and TRBJ1-2, with 12 bases lining up with TRBD1. The germline V gene has CDR1 SGDLS and CDR2 YYNGEE. V shed 6 bases and J 4 bases; nucleotides not matched to a gene: 4. The CDR3 is made up of 14 amino acids.

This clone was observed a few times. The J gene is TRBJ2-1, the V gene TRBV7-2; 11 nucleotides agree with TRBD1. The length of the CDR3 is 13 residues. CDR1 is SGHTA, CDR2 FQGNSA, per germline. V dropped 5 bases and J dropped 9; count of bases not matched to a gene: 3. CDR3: CASSTGQGVEQFF. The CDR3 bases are TGTGCCAGCAGCACGGGACAGGGGGTTGAGCAGTTCTTC.

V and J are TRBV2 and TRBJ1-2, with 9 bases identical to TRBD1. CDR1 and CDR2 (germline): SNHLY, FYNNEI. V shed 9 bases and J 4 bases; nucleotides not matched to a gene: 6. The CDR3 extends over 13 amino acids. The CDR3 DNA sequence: TGTGCCAGTGGCGGACAGGGGTTCTATGGCTACACCTTC. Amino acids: CASGGQGFYGYTF.

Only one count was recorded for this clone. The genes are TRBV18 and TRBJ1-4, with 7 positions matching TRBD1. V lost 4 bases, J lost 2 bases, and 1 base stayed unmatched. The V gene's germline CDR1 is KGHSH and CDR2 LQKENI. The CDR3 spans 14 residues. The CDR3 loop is CASSQGQTNEKLFF. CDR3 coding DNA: TGTGCCAGCTCACAGGGACAGACTAATGAAAAACTGTTTTTT.

The CDR3 reads CASSPPNQQKETQYF. CDR3 nucleotides: TGTGCCAGCTCACCACCTAACCAACAGAAAGAGACCCAGTACTTC. The chain uses TRBV18 and TRBJ2-5; D is uncertain. V gave up 0 bases and J gave up 3 bases, with 11 bases separating them. Germline V CDR1 and CDR2: KGHSH, LQKENI. This CDR3 is 15 amino acids long.

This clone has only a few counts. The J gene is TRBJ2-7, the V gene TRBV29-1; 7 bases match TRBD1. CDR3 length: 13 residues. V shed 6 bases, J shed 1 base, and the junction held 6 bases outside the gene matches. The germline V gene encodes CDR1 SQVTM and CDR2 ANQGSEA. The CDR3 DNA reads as TGCAGCGTCCTGAGGGACAGTTCCTACGAGCAGTACTTC. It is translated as CSVLRDSSYEQYF.

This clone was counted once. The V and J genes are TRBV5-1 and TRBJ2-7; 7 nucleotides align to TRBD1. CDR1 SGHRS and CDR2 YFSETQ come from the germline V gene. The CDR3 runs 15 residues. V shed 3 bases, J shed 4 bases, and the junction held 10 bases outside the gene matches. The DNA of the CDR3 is TGCGCCAGCAGCTACCTTTCCGGGACAGAATACGAGCAGTACTTC. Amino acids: CASSYLSGTEYEQYF.

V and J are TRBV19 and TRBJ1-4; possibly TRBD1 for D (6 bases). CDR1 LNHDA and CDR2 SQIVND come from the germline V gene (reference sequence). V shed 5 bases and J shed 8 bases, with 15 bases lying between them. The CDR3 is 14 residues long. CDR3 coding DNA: TGTGCCAGTAGTGCCATCCTACAGGGCGAAAAACTGTTTTTT. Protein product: CASSAILQGEKLFF. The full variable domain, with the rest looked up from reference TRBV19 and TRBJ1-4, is DGGITQSPKYLFRKEGQNVTLSCEQNLNHDAMYWYRQDPGQGLRLIYYSQIVNDFQKGDIAEGYSVSREKKESFPLTVTSAQKNPTAFYLCASSAILQGEKLFFGSGTQLSVL.

In DNA, the CDR3 is TGTGCCAGTAGTGGTGGGACAGGCAACACTGAAGCTTTCTTT. It specifies CASSGGTGNTEAFF. This sequence joins TRBV19 and TRBJ1-1; 8 bases line up with TRBD1. The CDR3 has 14 amino acids. Germline CDR1 is LNHDA and CDR2 is SQIVND (reference sequence). V gave up 5 bases and J gave up 2 bases; unmatched junction bases: 4.

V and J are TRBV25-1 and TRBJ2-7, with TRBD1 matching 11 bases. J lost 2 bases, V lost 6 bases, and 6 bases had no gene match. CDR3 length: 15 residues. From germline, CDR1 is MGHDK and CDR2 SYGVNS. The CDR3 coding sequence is TGTGCCAGCAGGACCGGGACAGGGGGGCCCTACGAGCAGTACTTC. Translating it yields CASRTGTGGPYEQYF.

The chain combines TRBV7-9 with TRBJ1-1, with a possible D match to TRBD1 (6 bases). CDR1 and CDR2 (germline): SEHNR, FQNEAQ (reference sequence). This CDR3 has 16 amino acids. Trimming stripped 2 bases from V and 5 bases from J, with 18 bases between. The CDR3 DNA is TGTGCCAGCAGCTTAAGGGGGTCAGGGCTTGGGACTGAAGCTTTCTTT. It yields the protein CASSLRGSGLGTEAFF.

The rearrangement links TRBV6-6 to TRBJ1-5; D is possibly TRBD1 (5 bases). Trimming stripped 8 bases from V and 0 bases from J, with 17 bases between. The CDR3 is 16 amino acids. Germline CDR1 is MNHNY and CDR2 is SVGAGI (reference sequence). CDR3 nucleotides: TGTGCCAGCTACAAAGGGGTAACTTATAGCAATCAGCCCCAGCATTTT. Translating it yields CASYKGVTYSNQPQHF.

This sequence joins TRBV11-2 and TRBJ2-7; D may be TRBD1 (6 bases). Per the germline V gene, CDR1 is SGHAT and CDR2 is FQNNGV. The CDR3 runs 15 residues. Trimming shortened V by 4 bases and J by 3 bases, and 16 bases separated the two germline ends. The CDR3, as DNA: TGTGCCAGCAGCTCCATTACAGGGCATGGCTACGAGCAGTACTTC. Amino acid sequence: CASSSITGHGYEQYF.

The DNA for the CDR3 is TGTGCCAGCCGCTTTGGCGGAGTCTCCTACGAGCAGTACTTC. Translated, it gives CASRFGGVSYEQYF. The chain joins TRBV6-5 to TRBJ2-7; D gene unclear. CDR1 is MNHEY and CDR2 is SVGAGI in the germline V gene. This CDR3 comprises 14 residues. Trimming removed 8 bases at V and 0 bases at J, with 14 bases between.

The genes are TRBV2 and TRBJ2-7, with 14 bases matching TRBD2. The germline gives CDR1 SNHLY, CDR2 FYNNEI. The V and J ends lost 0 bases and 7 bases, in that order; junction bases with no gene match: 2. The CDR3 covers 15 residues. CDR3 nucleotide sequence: TGTGCCAGCAGTGAAGCGGGACTAGCGGGAGCGGAGCAGTACTTC. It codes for CASSEAGLAGAEQYF.

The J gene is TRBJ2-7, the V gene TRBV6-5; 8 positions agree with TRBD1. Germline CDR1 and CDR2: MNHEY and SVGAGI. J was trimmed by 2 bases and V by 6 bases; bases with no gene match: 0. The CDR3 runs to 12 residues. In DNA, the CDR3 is TGTGCCAGCAGGGACAGGGCCTACGAGCAGTACTTC. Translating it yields CASRDRAYEQYF.

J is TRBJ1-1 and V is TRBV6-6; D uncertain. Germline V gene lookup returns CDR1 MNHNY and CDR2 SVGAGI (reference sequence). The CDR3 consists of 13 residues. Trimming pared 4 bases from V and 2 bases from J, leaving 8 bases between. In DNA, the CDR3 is TGTGCCAGCAGTTTTCAGGATAACACTGAAGCTTTCTTT. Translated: CASSFQDNTEAFF.

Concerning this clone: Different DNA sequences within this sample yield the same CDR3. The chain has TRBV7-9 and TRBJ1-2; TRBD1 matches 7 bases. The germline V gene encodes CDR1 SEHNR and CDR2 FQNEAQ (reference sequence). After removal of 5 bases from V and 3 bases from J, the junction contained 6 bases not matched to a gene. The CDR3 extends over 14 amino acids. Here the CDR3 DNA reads TGTGCCAGCAGCCTCCGGACAGGAGACTATGGCTACACCTTC. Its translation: CASSLRTGDYGYTF.

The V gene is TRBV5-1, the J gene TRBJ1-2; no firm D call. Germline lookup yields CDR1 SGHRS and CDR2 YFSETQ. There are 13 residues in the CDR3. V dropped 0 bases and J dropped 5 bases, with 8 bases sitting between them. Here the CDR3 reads CASSLDSPYGYTF. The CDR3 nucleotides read TGCGCCAGCAGCTTGGACAGCCCATATGGCTACACCTTC.

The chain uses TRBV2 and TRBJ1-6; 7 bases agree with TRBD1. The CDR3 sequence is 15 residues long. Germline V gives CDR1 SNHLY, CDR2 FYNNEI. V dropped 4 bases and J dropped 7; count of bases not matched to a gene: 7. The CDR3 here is CASSGLSTGNSPLHF. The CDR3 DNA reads TGTGCCAGCAGTGGCCTATCGACAGGGAATTCACCCCTCCACTTT.

DNA of the CDR3: TGTGCCAGCAGCGAAGTACAGGGGATGGCTTTCTTT. Protein sequence: CASSEVQGMAFF. V gene TRBV6-6 combines with J gene TRBJ1-1; the match to TRBD1 covers 7 bases. The CDR3 consists of 12 residues. Per germline, CDR1 MNHNY and CDR2 SVGAGI (reference sequence). V trimming: 6 bases; J trimming: 11 bases; junction bases outside the gene matches: 9.

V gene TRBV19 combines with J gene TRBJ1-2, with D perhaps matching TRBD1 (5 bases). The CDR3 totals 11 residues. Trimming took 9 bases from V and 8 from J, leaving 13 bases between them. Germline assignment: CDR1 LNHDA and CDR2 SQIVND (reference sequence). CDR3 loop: CASGTLWGYTF. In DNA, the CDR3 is TGTGCCAGCGGGACTCTCTGGGGCTACACCTTC.

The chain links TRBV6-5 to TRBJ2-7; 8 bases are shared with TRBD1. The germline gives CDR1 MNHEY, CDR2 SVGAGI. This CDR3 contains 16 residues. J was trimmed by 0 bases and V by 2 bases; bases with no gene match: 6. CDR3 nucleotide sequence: TGTGCCAGCAGTTACGCGGGACAGGAGAGCTCCTACGAGCAGTACTTC. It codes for CASSYAGQESSYEQYF.

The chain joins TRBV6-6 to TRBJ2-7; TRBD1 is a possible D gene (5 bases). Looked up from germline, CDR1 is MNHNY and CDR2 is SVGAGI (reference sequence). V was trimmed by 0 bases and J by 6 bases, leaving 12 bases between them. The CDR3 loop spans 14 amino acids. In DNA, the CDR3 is TGTGCCAGCAGTTACTCGTCGCAGGGTTTCGAGCAGTACTTC. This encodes CASSYSSQGFEQYF.